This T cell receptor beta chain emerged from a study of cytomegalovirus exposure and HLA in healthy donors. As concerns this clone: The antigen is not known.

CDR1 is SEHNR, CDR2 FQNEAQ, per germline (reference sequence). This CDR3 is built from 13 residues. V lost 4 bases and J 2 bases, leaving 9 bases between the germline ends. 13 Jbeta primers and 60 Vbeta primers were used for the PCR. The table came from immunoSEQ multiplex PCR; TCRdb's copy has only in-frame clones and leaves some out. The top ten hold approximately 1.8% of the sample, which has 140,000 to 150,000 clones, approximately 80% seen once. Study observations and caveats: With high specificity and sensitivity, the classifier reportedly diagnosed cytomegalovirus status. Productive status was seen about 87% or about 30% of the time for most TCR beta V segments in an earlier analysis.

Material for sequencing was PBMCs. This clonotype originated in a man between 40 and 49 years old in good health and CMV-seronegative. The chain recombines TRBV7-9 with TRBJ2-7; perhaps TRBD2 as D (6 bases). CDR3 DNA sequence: TGTGCCAGCAGCTACCCGGGAGCCTACGAGCAGTACTTC. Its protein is CASSYPGAYEQYF.